Each of the 8 T cell receptor beta chains below was sequenced from the same sample in a study of human T cells and chemical hapten exposure. The time point here: patch test 1, 2 weeks after DPC sensitization. Treatment given: therapeutic diphenylcyclopropenone sensitization with weekly scalp DPC. TCRdb itself ran the RACE reads through MiXCR, one entry per CDR3 protein. The sample records more than 55,000 distinct CDR3 sequences, roughly 9.8% being singletons. The sequences come from whole blood, collected in connection with sensitization to the hapten diphenylcyclopropenone (DPC). The receptors were sampled from a middle-aged woman with alopecia areata. Some clones in this sample may be carry-over from other donors' samples.

The table lists this clonotype with many counts. V gene TRBV28 combines with J gene TRBJ1-1, with 11 bases identical to TRBD1. Germline CDR1 and CDR2: MDHEN and SYDVKM. The CDR3 runs 15 residues. Trimming cost V 5 bases and J 6 bases; bases outside gene matches: 8. This CDR3 reads CASSRAGTGGAEAFF. CDR3 nucleotide sequence: TGTGCCAGCAGTCGCGCCGGGACAGGGGGGGCTGAAGCTTTCTTT.

This clonotype was seen ten or more times. The V and J genes are TRBV10-3 and TRBJ1-1; 7 bases match TRBD1. Trimming at V came to 3 bases and at J to 3 bases, leaving 13 bases not matched to a gene. The length of the CDR3 is 17 residues. Germline CDR1 and CDR2: ENHRY and SYGVKD. CDR3 residues: CAISDDRETILYTEAFF. CDR3 in DNA: TGTGCCATCAGTGACGACAGGGAGACTATCCTTTACACTGAAGCTTTCTTT.

This clonotype was recorded at least ten times. The chain combines TRBV4-2 with TRBJ1-4, with D unresolved. The V gene's germline CDR1 is LGHNA and CDR2 YNFKEQ. This CDR3 is 16 amino acids long. Between the trimmed V and J ends, which lost 4 bases and 8 bases, there was a span of 20 bases. This CDR3 is CASSLKESIPLEKLFF. CDR3 DNA sequence: TGTGCCAGCAGCCTGAAGGAATCTATCCCTCTGGAAAAACTGTTTTTT.

This chain uses TRBV10-3 with TRBJ2-7; D not certain. This CDR3 region has 11 residues. V was pared by 2 bases and J by 7 bases, with 6 bases between. Germline V gene sequence: CDR1 ENHRY, CDR2 SYGVKD. CDR3 protein: CAISEGSEQYF. In DNA, the CDR3 is TGTGCCATCAGTGAGGGGTCAGAGCAGTACTTC.

In its sample, this clonotype was seen many times. This chain connects TRBV28 to TRBJ2-7; D ambiguous. V lost 7 bases and J 3 bases, leaving 16 bases between the germline ends. Germline CDR1 and CDR2: MDHEN and SYDVKM. The CDR3 length is 14 residues. DNA of the CDR3: TGTGCCAGCATCGGCCCTGAACGCCTCTACGAGCAGTACTTC. This encodes CASIGPERLYEQYF.

This clonotype was found many times. The chain couples TRBV6-5 to TRBJ2-7; D might be TRBD1 (5 bases). Looked up from germline, CDR1 is MNHEY and CDR2 is SVGAGI. This CDR3 has 13 amino acids. Trimming removed 5 bases at V and 2 bases at J, with 10 bases between. CDR3 region: CASSRQPTYEQYF. In nucleotides, the CDR3 is TGTGCCAGCAGTCGACAGCCTACCTACGAGCAGTACTTC.

This clonotype appeared many times. This chain connects TRBV10-3 to TRBJ1-2; D is perhaps TRBD1 (6 bases). This CDR3 is 12 amino acids long. Trimming shortened V by 3 bases and J by 7 bases, and 9 bases separated the two germline ends. The V gene's germline CDR1 is ENHRY and CDR2 SYGVKD. CDR3 amino acids: CAISEQGTGYTF. The CDR3 bases are TGTGCCATCAGTGAACAGGGTACTGGCTACACCTTC.

This clonotype was observed at least ten times. J is TRBJ2-6 and V is TRBV12-3 or TRBV12-4, with TRBD1 as a possible D gene (6 bases). Trimming stripped 8 bases from V and 3 bases from J, with 14 bases between. The CDR3 consists of 15 residues. CDR3 DNA sequence: TGTGCCAGCTATGCCCAGGGGAGTGGGGCCAACGTCCTGACTTTC. This gives the protein CASYAQGSGANVLTF.